This TCR beta chain was recorded in a study of cytomegalovirus exposure and HLA in healthy donors. As for the study in general: Genotyping of nearly 400 donors showed that 70% to 90% belonged to the Caucasian-associated ancestry cluster.

The CDR3 is 12 residues long. CDR1 is SGHAT and CDR2 is FQNNGV in the germline V gene. With V trimmed by 5 bases and J by 9 bases, 5 bases remained unmatched. Study results and caveats: Reports indicate that TCR beta sequences accurately predicted the HLA-A and HLA-B alleles of most subjects. Later work associated approximately 17,000 TCR beta sequences with HLA alleles at 0.05 false discovery rate. A later analysis found that most CMV-associated TCR beta chains appeared HLA-restricted.

13 Jbeta primers and 60 Vbeta primers were used for the PCR. Some clones are missing from TCRdb's copy, which holds only in-frame ones; the method was immunoSEQ multiplex PCR. The sample has some 160,000 clones, roughly 82% seen once. Comment on this clone: Its antigen is undetermined.

This receptor was taken from a woman under 40 in good health and CMV-seronegative. Sample: PBMCs. J is TRBJ1-1 and V is TRBV11-2; the match to TRBD1 covers 8 bases. In DNA, the CDR3 is TGTGCCAGCAGCGGGGACAGGTCGAAAGCTTTCTTT. This codes for CASSGDRSKAFF.